The 13 T cell receptor beta chains given below trace back to one sample, sequenced in a study of cytomegalovirus exposure and HLA in healthy donors. The PCR had 60 Vbeta and 13 Jbeta primers. Assay used: immunoSEQ multiplex PCR; TCRdb lists only in-frame clones, some missing. The profile shows fewer than 200,000 clones, less than 90% of them singletons. Sequenced input: PBMCs. These receptors were taken from a woman in her 50s in good health and CMV-seropositive.

The rearrangement joins TRBV9 to TRBJ2-5; TRBD1 aligns across 9 bases. This CDR3 contains 14 residues. Losses at the gene ends were 0 bases for V and 5 bases for J; bases not matched to a gene: 2. The germline V gene has CDR1 SGDLS and CDR2 YYNGEE. For the CDR3, the DNA is TGTGCCAGCAGCGTAGTTGGACAGGGGGAGACCCAGTACTTC. This gives the protein CASSVVGQGETQYF.

CDR3 nucleotide sequence: TGTGCCAGTCGTGGGGGACTACATGAGACCCAGTACTTC. Its translation: CASRGGLHETQYF. V usage is TRBV6-5 and J usage is TRBJ2-5, with 7 bases aligning to TRBD2. Germline V gene sequence: CDR1 MNHEY, CDR2 SVGAGI. CDR3 length: 13 amino acids. Trimming took 9 bases from V and 5 from J; bases not matched to a gene: 9.

The chain links TRBV18 to TRBJ1-5, with D tentatively TRBD1 (5 bases). CDR1 is KGHSH, CDR2 LQKENI, per germline. Trimming took off 2 bases at V and 1 base at J, with 15 bases between the two ends. The CDR3 loop spans 17 amino acids. The CDR3 DNA is TGTGCCAGCTCACCAGGGGGGGTCCTTGGGAGCAATCAGCCCCAGCATTTT. Protein: CASSPGGVLGSNQPQHF.

The chain joins TRBV5-4 to TRBJ2-1; 7 bases match TRBD1. The V segment lost 0 bases and the J segment 8 bases; nucleotides outside the gene matches: 17. The CDR3 has 18 residues. Per germline, CDR1 SGHNT and CDR2 YYREEE (reference sequence). CDR3 amino acids: CASSLGATGAPPFDEQFF. For the CDR3, the DNA is TGTGCCAGCAGCTTGGGAGCTACAGGGGCCCCACCTTTTGATGAGCAGTTCTTC.

The chain employs TRBV13 and TRBJ2-1; 10 bases match TRBD2. V shed 1 base and J 5 bases; nucleotides not matched to a gene: 8. The CDR3 length is 17 residues. Germline V gene data show CDR1 as PRHDT and CDR2 as FYEKMQ (reference sequence). In DNA, the CDR3 is TGTGCCAGCAGCTTAGCGAGCGGGGGGGCATCCCACAATGAGCAGTTCTTC. It specifies CASSLASGGASHNEQFF.

The rearrangement uses TRBV19 and TRBJ2-5; D not certain. CDR1 is LNHDA and CDR2 is SQIVND in the germline V gene (reference sequence). The V and J ends lost 4 bases and 1 base respectively, with 4 bases between them. This CDR3 is built from 12 residues. CDR3 bases: TGTGCCAGTAGTACGGGCCAAGAGACCCAGTACTTC. Amino acid sequence: CASSTGQETQYF.

The chain has TRBV19 and TRBJ2-1, with 8 bases lining up with TRBD2. Trimming removed 1 base from V and 5 bases from J; junction bases left unmatched: 7. There are 16 residues in the CDR3. CDR1 LNHDA and CDR2 SQIVND come from the germline V gene (reference sequence). CDR3 in amino acids: CASSIVIGLADNEQFF. CDR3 nucleotide sequence: TGTGCCAGTAGTATAGTGATAGGACTAGCCGACAATGAGCAGTTCTTC.

The chain carries TRBV9 and TRBJ1-5; 10 bases are a match to TRBD1. Germline values: CDR1 SGDLS, CDR2 YYNGEE. The CDR3 has 15 residues. V gave up 0 bases and J gave up 6 bases; unmatched junction bases: 3. Here the CDR3 reads CASSVGTGGFQPQHF. CDR3 DNA sequence: TGTGCCAGCAGCGTAGGGACAGGGGGATTTCAGCCCCAGCATTTT.

This clone has more than one count but fewer than ten. The V and J genes are TRBV13 and TRBJ2-7; 7 nucleotides match TRBD1. Germline values: CDR1 PRHDT, CDR2 FYEKMQ (reference sequence). Trimming at V came to 6 bases and at J to 4 bases, leaving 6 bases not matched to a gene. The CDR3 spans 13 residues. CDR3 loop: CASSLRQGYEQYF. As DNA, the CDR3 is TGTGCCAGCAGTTTACGACAGGGTTACGAGCAGTACTTC. Full variable domain (outside the CDR3, taken from reference TRBV13 and TRBJ2-7): AAGVIQSPRHLIKEKRETATLKCYPIPRHDTVYWYQQGPGQDPQFLISFYEKMQSDKGSIPDRFSAQQFSDYHSELNMSSLELGDSALYFCASSLRQGYEQYFGPGTRLTVT.

This chain uses TRBV6-1 with TRBJ1-2, with a possible D match to TRBD1 (6 bases). V dropped 5 bases and J dropped 7 bases, with 17 bases sitting between them. The CDR3 totals 14 residues. Per germline, CDR1 MNHNS and CDR2 SASEGT. The CDR3 DNA reads TGTGCCAGCAGTATATTGACAGGTGATTTTGGCTACACCTTC. This gives the protein CASSILTGDFGYTF.

The V gene is TRBV6-1, the J gene TRBJ1-1; 7 nucleotides align to TRBD1. Germline V gives CDR1 MNHNS, CDR2 SASEGT. The ends lost 6 bases at V and 3 bases at J; junction bases unmatched: 4. CDR3 length: 13 residues. The chain's CDR3 is CASSPTGYTEAFF. CDR3 nucleotides: TGTGCCAGCAGCCCGACAGGGTACACTGAAGCTTTCTTT.

The rearrangement joins TRBV6-5 to TRBJ1-2; no firm D call. The CDR3 is 13 residues long. Trimming removed 7 bases at V and 6 bases at J, with 15 bases between. The germline V gene has CDR1 MNHEY and CDR2 SVGAGI. CDR3 DNA sequence: TGTGCCAGCACGAAAATCGGGTATAATGGCTACACCTTC. This gives the protein CASTKIGYNGYTF.

The J gene is TRBJ2-1, the V gene TRBV2, with TRBD2 matching over 7 bases. Per germline, CDR1 SNHLY and CDR2 FYNNEI. This CDR3 is built from 16 residues. V lost 4 bases, J lost 0 bases, and 6 bases stayed unmatched. CDR3 loop: CASSAPLADSYNEQFF. CDR3 bases: TGTGCCAGCAGTGCCCCGCTAGCGGACTCCTACAATGAGCAGTTCTTC.